This T cell receptor (beta chain) was captured by sequencing in a study of breast tumors, draining lymph nodes, adjacent tissues. The study, taken as a whole, reports: Compared with basal-like, luminal-like tumors shared significantly more repertoire with nontumor tissue. Tumor T cell lymph node origin was a supported hypothesis, not proven. Data fit most tumor T cells coming from lymph node, expanding in tumor. Tumor repertoires ranked between lymph nodes and nontumor tissue in diversity, with V and J gene preferences.

TCRdb re-analysed the multiplex PCR reads in MiXCR, keeping a single row per CDR3 protein. The profile shows more than 15,000 distinct CDR3 sequences, roughly 60% of them singletons. Germline CDR1 DFQATT, CDR2 SNEGSKA (reference sequence). V trimming: 2 bases; J trimming: 5 bases; junction bases outside the gene matches: 11. The CDR3 sequence is 16 residues long. Concerning this clonotype itself: Its specificity is not known.

The specimen sequenced was tumor-adjacent breast tissue. This sequence was found in a female donor with breast cancer. Some clones in this sample may be carry-over from other donors' samples. This sequence joins TRBV20-1 and TRBJ2-5; 10 bases map to TRBD2. The CDR3, as DNA: TGCAGTGCTAGAATGTCTAGCGGGAGTATCCGGGAGACCCAGTACTTC. It yields the protein CSARMSSGSIRETQYF.